Presented here are 29 T cell receptor beta chains from one specimen sequenced in a study of T-cell memory formation after mild COVID-19. A single record per CDR3 protein comes from TCRdb applying MiXCR to the 5' RACE reads. This sample has roughly 580,000 distinct CDR3 sequences, with about 20% found just once. The source material was PBMCs or a T cell subset sorted from them (not recorded which). These receptors came from an adult woman who had mild COVID-19 (a few samples of this study predate the infection). Cell type and time point are not known.

V is TRBV2 and J is TRBJ2-1; the match to TRBD2 covers 7 bases. CDR3 length: 13 residues. Germline V CDR1 and CDR2: SNHLY, FYNNEI. Trimming removed 10 bases from V and 7 bases from J; junction bases left unmatched: 10. In DNA, the CDR3 is TGTGCCACAATGGCGGGAGAGGTAAATGAGCAGTTCTTC. Protein sequence: CATMAGEVNEQFF.

This clonotype was observed a handful of times. The chain employs TRBV29-1 and TRBJ2-7; TRBD2 is a possible D gene (6 bases). CDR1 SQVTM and CDR2 ANQGSEA come from the germline V gene. The CDR3 totals 13 residues. Trimming stripped 4 bases from V and 1 base from J, with 11 bases between. The DNA of the CDR3 is TGCAGCGTTGTGGCGGGATCATCCTACGAGCAGTACTTC. Encoded protein: CSVVAGSSYEQYF.

This clonotype has a handful of counts. The DNA of the CDR3 is TGTGCCAGCTCACCTCGCGGGACAGGGGTAAGCAATGAGCAGTTCTTC. As protein: CASSPRGTGVSNEQFF. The chain uses TRBV18 and TRBJ2-1; the match to TRBD1 covers 10 bases. The germline V gene encodes CDR1 KGHSH and CDR2 LQKENI. V lost 3 bases and J lost 6; bases outside the gene matches: 8. This CDR3 is built from 16 residues.

This clonotype was found a few times. The J gene is TRBJ1-2, the V gene TRBV12-3 or TRBV12-4; D is uncertain. The V end lost 4 bases, the J end lost 4 bases, and 16 bases lay between the germline ends. CDR3 size: 15 residues. The CDR3 here is CASSSGLGGRYGYTF. The CDR3 region has the DNA TGTGCCAGCAGTTCTGGGCTCGGAGGCCGCTATGGCTACACCTTC.

V and J are TRBV5-6 and TRBJ2-6; D is unresolved. CDR1 and CDR2 from the germline V gene are SGHDT and YYEEEE. This CDR3 has 14 residues. V lost 4 bases, J lost 0 bases, and 5 bases lay in between. CDR3 in DNA: TGTGCCAGCAGCGCCATCTCTGGGGCCAACGTCCTGACTTTC. As protein: CASSAISGANVLTF.

This clonotype was seen only a few times. The rearrangement links TRBV12-3 or TRBV12-4 to TRBJ2-1, with D tentatively TRBD1 or TRBD2 (6 bases each). Trimming took 8 bases from V and 8 from J, leaving 25 bases between them. CDR3 size: 16 residues. In nucleotides, the CDR3 is TGTGCCAGCTTCCCCGCGGGACACCTTTCGGGGGATGAGCAGTTCTTC. It codes for CASFPAGHLSGDEQFF.

The J gene is TRBJ2-1, the V gene TRBV20-1, with 7 nucleotides matching TRBD2. Germline lookup yields CDR1 DFQATT and CDR2 SNEGSKA (reference sequence). The V segment lost 2 bases and the J segment 6 bases; nucleotides outside the gene matches: 7. CDR3 length equals 14 residues. CDR3: CSARRAGITNEQFF. The CDR3 DNA follows: TGCAGTGCTAGAAGAGCGGGAATTACCAATGAGCAGTTCTTC.

This chain connects TRBV6-5 to TRBJ2-7, with 7 bases aligning to TRBD2. From germline, CDR1 is MNHEY and CDR2 SVGAGI. The CDR3 has 16 residues. Trimming removed 0 bases from V and 0 bases from J; junction bases left unmatched: 5. CDR3 DNA: TGTGCCAGCAGTTACTCGGGGTCGGGGGGCTCCTACGAGCAGTACTTC. Protein: CASSYSGSGGSYEQYF.

This chain connects TRBV20-1 to TRBJ1-4, with D unclear. The V and J ends lost 6 bases and 2 bases respectively, with 10 bases between them. The CDR3 totals 13 residues. Germline V gene sequence: CDR1 DFQATT, CDR2 SNEGSKA (reference sequence). CDR3 DNA: TGCAGTGCCTCGCCCTCCACTAATGAAAAACTGTTTTTT. Translating it yields CSASPSTNEKLFF.

This clonotype was detected many times. This rearrangement joins TRBV4-2 to TRBJ1-2, with a tentative D call TRBD1 (5 bases). This CDR3 is built from 16 residues. The V gene lost 3 bases and the J gene lost 4 bases, with 18 bases spanning the gap. Germline CDR1 and CDR2: LGHNA and YNFKEQ. This CDR3 reads CASSQEPSDRPYGYTF. Written as DNA, the CDR3 is TGTGCCAGCAGCCAGGAACCATCCGACAGACCCTATGGCTACACCTTC.

This clonotype occurred a few times. J is TRBJ1-1 and V is TRBV9; D may be TRBD1 (6 bases). Between the trimmed V and J ends, which lost 0 bases and 2 bases, there was a span of 11 bases. CDR1 is SGDLS, CDR2 YYNGEE, per germline. The CDR3 spans 15 residues. The CDR3 spells CASSVGPGTNTEAFF. The CDR3 bases are TGTGCCAGCAGCGTAGGTCCCGGGACAAACACTGAAGCTTTCTTT.

There are a few counts of this clonotype. The rearrangement links TRBV12-3 or TRBV12-4 to TRBJ1-5; 8 bases align to TRBD1. The J segment lost 0 bases and the V segment lost 7 bases, leaving 11 bases of the junction unmatched. The CDR3 runs to 17 residues. The CDR3 nucleotides are TGTGCCAGCACTCCGACTCCGGGACAGGTTAGCAATCAGCCCCAGCATTTT. Translating it yields CASTPTPGQVSNQPQHF.

A single count supports this clonotype. This chain joins TRBV5-1 and TRBJ2-1, with 8 bases aligning to TRBD2. Unmatched junction bases numbered 12, after V lost 4 bases and J lost 9 bases. The CDR3 runs 15 residues. The germline gives CDR1 SGHRS, CDR2 YFSETQ. CDR3 sequence: CASSRTEGAGVEQFF. CDR3 DNA sequence: TGCGCCAGCAGCCGCACTGAGGGAGCGGGAGTTGAGCAGTTCTTC.

The J gene is TRBJ2-3, the V gene TRBV29-1, with a weak D call TRBD2 (7 bases). Germline lookup yields CDR1 SQVTM and CDR2 ANQGSEA. V was cut by 4 bases and J by 3 bases, with 14 bases left in between. CDR3 length: 14 amino acids. The CDR3 region has the DNA TGCAGCGTTGCGGTAGGGGGGGGGACAGATACGCAGTATTTT. Amino acid sequence: CSVAVGGGTDTQYF.

The rearrangement links TRBV4-1 to TRBJ2-1; D is possibly TRBD2 (5 bases). V was cut by 4 bases and J by 2 bases, with 12 bases left in between. Per the germline V gene, CDR1 is MGHRA and CDR2 is YSYEKL. There are 15 residues in the CDR3. The CDR3 nucleotides read TGCGCCAGCAGCCCGAGCGGTCCGACCTACAATGAGCAGTTCTTC. Translated: CASSPSGPTYNEQFF.

J is TRBJ2-7 and V is TRBV6-5, with 11 bases fitting TRBD1. The trim removed 0 bases at V and 3 bases at J, leaving 4 bases unmatched. This CDR3 is built from 16 residues. Germline CDR1 MNHEY, CDR2 SVGAGI. This CDR3 reads CASSYSGDRGVYEQYF. The CDR3 region has the DNA TGTGCCAGCAGTTACTCAGGGGACAGGGGGGTCTACGAGCAGTACTTC.

This clonotype was seen a handful of times. The chain carries TRBV11-2 and TRBJ2-1; TRBD1 aligns across 10 bases. V lost 5 bases, J lost 3 bases, and 19 bases stayed unmatched. The CDR3 covers 20 residues. Germline CDR1 reads SGHAT; CDR2 reads FQNNGV. The CDR3 region is CASSGSPGTGANSFYNEQFF. CDR3 sequence (DNA): TGTGCCAGCAGCGGGAGCCCCGGGACAGGGGCCAACTCGTTCTACAATGAGCAGTTCTTC.

CDR3 nucleotides: TGCAGTATGGGACTTAACACAGATACGCAGTATTTT. This gives the protein CSMGLNTDTQYF. This chain connects TRBV20-1 to TRBJ2-3, with a tentative D call TRBD2 (6 bases). This CDR3 is built from 12 residues. Germline V gives CDR1 DFQATT, CDR2 SNEGSKA (reference sequence). V was shortened by 8 bases and J by 2 bases, with 11 bases between the two germline ends.

The chain employs TRBV19 and TRBJ2-1, with 14 bases that match TRBD2. CDR3 size: 16 residues. Germline lookup yields CDR1 LNHDA and CDR2 SQIVND (reference sequence). Trimming at V came to 7 bases and at J to 1 base, leaving 3 bases not matched to a gene. Written as DNA, the CDR3 is TGTGCCAGTACTGGACTAGCGGGAGGATCCTACAATGAGCAGTTCTTC. This codes for CASTGLAGGSYNEQFF.

This chain joins TRBV6-5 and TRBJ1-5, with TRBD1 as a possible D gene (5 bases). Germline V gene sequence: CDR1 MNHEY, CDR2 SVGAGI. This CDR3 is built from 15 residues. Trimming stripped 0 bases from V and 6 bases from J, with 12 bases between. CDR3 residues: CASSYSPGTAQPQHF. CDR3 bases: TGTGCCAGCAGTTACTCGCCGGGGACGGCTCAGCCCCAGCATTTT.

The rearrangement uses TRBV29-1 and TRBJ2-7, with a possible D match to TRBD2 (6 bases). V dropped 0 bases and J dropped 2 bases, with 11 bases sitting between them. This CDR3 region has 14 residues. The germline V gene has CDR1 SQVTM and CDR2 ANQGSEA. For the CDR3, the DNA is TGCAGCGTTGAAGATTCGGAGGGGCCCTACGAGCAGTACTTC. Its protein product is CSVEDSEGPYEQYF.

The chain joins TRBV5-1 to TRBJ2-5; 14 bases fit TRBD2. The CDR3 consists of 18 residues. The V segment lost 3 bases and the J segment 5 bases; nucleotides outside the gene matches: 12. Per germline, CDR1 SGHRS and CDR2 YFSETQ. The chain's CDR3 is CASSSGLAGDNGRETQYF. Here the CDR3 DNA reads TGCGCCAGCAGCTCGGGACTAGCGGGGGACAACGGAAGGGAGACCCAGTACTTC.

The chain uses TRBV29-1 and TRBJ2-7, with D tentatively TRBD1 (5 bases). Germline CDR1 is SQVTM and CDR2 is ANQGSEA. The CDR3 is 13 amino acids. Trimming left V 7 bases short and J 6 bases short, with 19 bases between. In nucleotides, the CDR3 is TGCAGCGCCGGTGGGGCCCTGGGGATCGAGCAGTACTTC. Translation: CSAGGALGIEQYF.

V usage is TRBV20-1 and J usage is TRBJ2-1; 9 bases align to TRBD1. The CDR3 totals 13 residues. The germline gives CDR1 DFQATT, CDR2 SNEGSKA (reference sequence). Losses at the gene ends were 4 bases for V and 10 bases for J; bases not matched to a gene: 8. The CDR3 sequence is CSAKPTGGREQFF. The CDR3 coding sequence is TGCAGTGCTAAACCGACAGGGGGACGAGAGCAGTTCTTC.

This clonotype was observed a few times. The chain uses TRBV6-2 or TRBV6-3 and TRBJ1-1; 9 bases fit TRBD1. V lost 6 bases and J lost 5; bases outside the gene matches: 16. This CDR3 has 17 amino acids. CDR1 MNHEY and CDR2 SVGEGT come from the germline V gene. CDR3 residues: CASSLTPGTGSGTEAFF. CDR3 in DNA: TGTGCCAGCAGCCTCACTCCCGGGACAGGGTCGGGGACTGAAGCTTTCTTT.

Only a few counts were recorded for this clonotype. The genes are TRBV12-3 or TRBV12-4 and TRBJ2-1; 7 bases match TRBD1. This CDR3 region has 13 residues. V gave up 4 bases and J gave up 12 bases; unmatched junction bases: 9. The DNA of the CDR3 is TGTGCCAGCAGTTCGACGACAGGGAAGGGGCAGTTCTTC. It specifies CASSSTTGKGQFF.

This chain links TRBV7-9 with TRBJ2-3; D is tentatively TRBD1 or TRBD2 (5 bases each). Deletions cut 3 bases from V and 2 bases from J, with 12 bases between. This CDR3 comprises 15 residues. Germline loops: CDR1 SEHNR, CDR2 FQNEAQ (reference sequence). DNA of the CDR3: TGTGCCAGCAGCTTCGGGGACGGGAACACAGATACGCAGTATTTT. Translation: CASSFGDGNTDTQYF.

This clonotype came up a few times. The V call is TRBV7-9, the J call TRBJ1-2; tentative D call: TRBD1 (6 bases). Trimming stripped 5 bases from V and 7 bases from J, with 17 bases between. Germline-derived CDR1 and CDR2 are SEHNR and FQNEAQ (reference sequence). CDR3 size: 14 residues. The CDR3 reads CASSHGWGQGGYTF. The CDR3 DNA reads TGTGCCAGCAGCCACGGGTGGGGGCAAGGTGGCTACACCTTC.

This clonotype was found a few times. The gene calls are TRBV18 and TRBJ1-1; D is perhaps TRBD1 (5 bases). Germline assignment: CDR1 KGHSH and CDR2 LQKENI. The length of the CDR3 is 15 residues. Trimming removed 3 bases at V and 1 base at J, with 12 bases between. CDR3 sequence (DNA): TGTGCCAGCTCACCCCGAGAGGGGAAGAACACTGAAGCTTTCTTT. It specifies CASSPREGKNTEAFF.